These T cell receptor beta chains were read from a single sample in a study of T cells expressing NK-cell markers. From the 5' RACE reads, TCRdb lists one entry per CDR3 protein and no DNA. The data include hundreds of thousands of distinct CDR3 sequences; the top ten clones carry about 7.3%. Material: blood T cells: a sorted CD56 or NKG2C T cell subset, CD4+ or CD8+ T cells, or bulk PBMC T cells (not recorded which). The receptor source for this set is a woman between 18 and 69 years old in good health. Each CDR3 is given with its conserved first and last residue.

V: TRBV27; J: TRBJ2-7; CDR3: CASSLSRVYEQYF
V: TRBV5-1; J: TRBJ2-7; CDR3: CASSSLAGAEQYF
V: TRBV18; J: TRBJ2-1; CDR3: CASARGAGIAYNEQFF
V: TRBV7-2; J: TRBJ1-3; CDR3: CASSLGVGNTIYF
V: TRBV7-2; J: TRBJ2-1; CDR3: CASSTYTDTPYNEQFF
V: TRBV7-9; J: TRBJ1-4; CDR3: CASSSPSTGDGEKLFF
V: TRBV20-1; J: TRBJ2-1; CDR3: CSGTRGLDEQFF
V: TRBV5-6; J: TRBJ2-3; CDR3: CASSAGLPTDTQYF
V: TRBV2; J: TRBJ2-2; CDR3: CASSEGVETGELFF
V: TRBV7-2; J: TRBJ2-1; CDR3: CASSSIPGLLYNEQFF
V: TRBV5-1; J: TRBJ1-1; CDR3: CASSWTGPNTEAFF
V: TRBV24-1; J: TRBJ1-6; CDR3: CATSDFGGRHNSPLHF
V: TRBV20-1; J: TRBJ2-4; CDR3: CSAELAPAKNIQYF
V: TRBV2; J: TRBJ2-7; CDR3: CASSSGQGHEQYF